The 26 T cell receptor beta chains reported below all come from one sample, sequenced in a study of graft-versus-host responses after intestinal transplantation. The assay was immunoSEQ multiplex PCR, and TCRdb's table has in-frame clones only and misses some. The table has about 24,000 clones, roughly 42% seen once. The source was alloreactive CD4+ T cells from a mixed lymphocyte reaction culture, collected before intestinal transplant. Subset meaning: CFSE-low proliferating T cells sorted from approximately 6-day pre-transplant mixed lymphocyte reaction (GvH or HvG direction). All receptors come from a human patient who received an intestinal transplant.

This clone was seen more than once but under ten times. The chain employs TRBV5-8 and TRBJ2-3; perhaps TRBD2 as D (6 bases). Germline V CDR1 and CDR2: SGHTS, YDEGEE. The ends were cut back, 4 bases at V and 2 bases at J, with 17 bases in the middle. CDR3 length equals 16 residues. This CDR3 reads CASSPVYSSVTDTQYF. CDR3 in DNA: TGTGCCAGCAGCCCCGTGTACTCTAGCGTCACAGATACGCAGTATTTT.

The V and J genes are TRBV25-1 and TRBJ1-1, with 7 bases matching TRBD1. V lost 3 bases, J lost 5 bases, and 12 bases stayed unmatched. The CDR3 covers 16 residues. Germline values: CDR1 MGHDK, CDR2 SYGVNS. This CDR3 reads CASSDRGARLETEAFF. In DNA, the CDR3 is TGTGCCAGCAGTGACAGGGGGGCAAGGTTGGAAACTGAAGCTTTCTTT.

The rearrangement joins TRBV30 to TRBJ2-3, with D tentatively TRBD2 (6 bases). The germline CDR1 and CDR2 sequences are GTSNPN and SVGIG (reference sequence). V lost 2 bases, J lost 4 bases, and 10 bases lay in between. The CDR3 runs 13 residues. For the CDR3, the DNA is TGTGCCTGGAGTCGGAGGAGGGCAGATACGCAGTATTTT. As protein: CAWSRRRADTQYF. Full variable domain (missing parts from reference TRBV30 and TRBJ2-3): SQTIHQWPATLVQPVGSPLSLECTVEGTSNPNLYWYRQAAGRGLQLLFYSVGIGQISSEVPQNLSASRPQDRQFILSSKKLLLSDSGFYLCAWSRRRADTQYFGPGTRLTVL.

Only a few counts were recorded for this clone. The chain links TRBV30 to TRBJ1-5; TRBD1 might be the D (5 bases). Per the germline V gene, CDR1 is GTSNPN and CDR2 is SVGIG (reference sequence). V was pared by 2 bases and J by 3 bases, with 8 bases between. This CDR3 spans 13 amino acids. The CDR3 region has the DNA TGTGCCTGGAGTACAGGTTACAATCAGCCCCAGCATTTT. Amino acid sequence: CAWSTGYNQPQHF.

This chain uses TRBV28 with TRBJ2-3; no firm D call. The germline CDR1 and CDR2 sequences are MDHEN and SYDVKM. The CDR3 is 14 amino acids. Between the trimmed V and J ends, which lost 3 bases and 5 bases, there was a span of 12 bases. CDR3 in DNA: TGTGCCAGCAGTTTGCTGAATTTTAGAGATACGCAGTATTTT. It translates to CASSLLNFRDTQYF.

The rearrangement uses TRBV7-2 and TRBJ2-1; maybe TRBD2 (5 bases). The CDR3 length is 14 residues. Germline V gene sequence: CDR1 SGHTA, CDR2 FQGNSA. Trimming left V 0 bases short and J 8 bases short, with 11 bases between. The CDR3 DNA follows: TGTGCCAGCAGCTTAGCCGGGCTAGCCGATGAGCAGTTCTTC. The encoded protein is CASSLAGLADEQFF.

This chain links TRBV6-5 with TRBJ2-5, with D maybe TRBD2 (5 bases). Germline assignment: CDR1 MNHEY and CDR2 SVGAGI. CDR3 length: 11 residues. Trimming left V 7 bases short and J 11 bases short, with 14 bases between. The CDR3 region has the DNA TGTGCCAGCACGCAAAGCCGGAGGCAGTACTTC. It specifies CASTQSRRQYF.

The chain joins TRBV6-1 to TRBJ2-7; 9 bases are shared with TRBD2. CDR3 length equals 15 residues. Germline V gene lookup returns CDR1 MNHNS and CDR2 SASEGT. Trimming removed 4 bases from V and 3 bases from J; junction bases left unmatched: 7. CDR3 region: CASSGPGTSLYEQYF. The DNA for the CDR3 is TGTGCCAGCAGTGGTCCCGGGACTAGCCTCTACGAGCAGTACTTC.

This clone was seen only a few times. This chain joins TRBV7-9 and TRBJ1-1; D is ambiguous. Trimming shortened V by 2 bases and J by 6 bases, and 16 bases separated the two germline ends. This CDR3 is 15 amino acids long. CDR1 and CDR2 (germline): SEHNR, FQNEAQ (reference sequence). CDR3 sequence: CASSLLSPPGAEAFF. The CDR3 DNA reads TGTGCCAGCAGCTTATTGTCCCCCCCCGGGGCTGAAGCTTTCTTT.

This chain joins TRBV4-1 and TRBJ2-5, with D possibly being TRBD2 (7 bases). The CDR3 covers 17 residues. The V gene's germline CDR1 is MGHRA and CDR2 YSYEKL. V shed 3 bases and J shed 0 bases, with 17 bases lying between them. CDR3: CASSQTGGSQYQETQYF. The CDR3 nucleotides read TGCGCCAGCAGCCAGACAGGCGGGAGCCAGTACCAAGAGACCCAGTACTTC.

The table lists this clone with a few counts. The chain has TRBV25-1 and TRBJ2-5, with 8 bases matching TRBD2. CDR1 is MGHDK, CDR2 SYGVNS, per germline. With V trimmed by 5 bases and J by 2 bases, 7 bases remained unmatched. The CDR3 runs to 15 residues. The CDR3 bases are TGTGCCAGCAGTTCCGTAGCGGGGTATCAAGAGACCCAGTACTTC. This encodes CASSSVAGYQETQYF.

The chain couples TRBV6-5 to TRBJ1-1, with 7 bases matching TRBD1. The germline V gene has CDR1 MNHEY and CDR2 SVGAGI. Trimming cost V 2 bases and J 2 bases; bases outside gene matches: 5. The CDR3 extends over 15 amino acids. The CDR3 nucleotides read TGTGCCAGCAGTTACGTCCAGGGGGTAAACACTGAAGCTTTCTTT. It specifies CASSYVQGVNTEAFF.

This clone was found a few times. The chain is built from TRBV7-8 and TRBJ1-5; D remains ambiguous. CDR1 SGHVS and CDR2 FQNEAQ come from the germline V gene. Between the trimmed V and J ends, which lost 5 bases and 7 bases, there was a span of 18 bases. This CDR3 is 15 amino acids long. In DNA, the CDR3 is TGTGCCAGCAGCCGGGGAGGAGGGAACGGACAGCCCCAGCATTTT. It is translated as CASSRGGGNGQPQHF.

This clone showed up just a few times. The chain recombines TRBV9 with TRBJ2-7; no definite D call. Trimming removed 0 bases at V and 2 bases at J, with 9 bases between. CDR1 and CDR2 from the germline V gene are SGDLS and YYNGEE. The CDR3 is 14 amino acids. In nucleotides, the CDR3 is TGTGCCAGCAGCGTAGATTTAAATACCTACGAGCAGTACTTC. Its protein product is CASSVDLNTYEQYF.

The gene calls are TRBV6-5 and TRBJ1-1; D is perhaps TRBD1 (6 bases). Trimming stripped 3 bases from V and 5 bases from J, with 16 bases between. The CDR3 sequence is 15 residues long. Per germline, CDR1 MNHEY and CDR2 SVGAGI. The CDR3 protein is CASSYTWGLGTEAFF. In nucleotides, the CDR3 is TGTGCCAGCAGTTATACCTGGGGGCTGGGGACTGAAGCTTTCTTT.

CDR3 region: CASSQRVRGEETQYF. In DNA form, the CDR3 reads TGTGCCAGCAGCCAACGGGTACGCGGGGAAGAGACCCAGTACTTC. The chain has TRBV4-2 and TRBJ2-5, with D possibly matching TRBD2 (6 bases). V was clipped by 2 bases and J by 3 bases, with 13 bases between them. CDR3 length: 15 residues. Germline V lookup: CDR1 LGHNA, CDR2 YNFKEQ.

CDR3 coding DNA: TGTGCCAGCAGTCTAGGGGGATTTGAGGAAAAACTGTTTTTT. Its protein product is CASSLGGFEEKLFF. The chain is built from TRBV28 and TRBJ1-4, with D maybe TRBD1 (6 bases). Germline V gives CDR1 MDHEN, CDR2 SYDVKM. The CDR3 is made up of 14 amino acids. The V gene lost 5 bases and the J gene lost 8 bases, with 15 bases spanning the gap.

This clone was found a few times. The chain joins TRBV7-3 to TRBJ1-2; 9 bases line up with TRBD1. Germline CDR1 is SGHTA and CDR2 is FQGTGA. CDR3 length: 14 residues. V was clipped by 2 bases and J by 2 bases; unmatched bases: 0. The CDR3 loop is CASSLDRGNYGYTF. The CDR3 region has the DNA TGTGCCAGCAGCTTAGACAGGGGGAACTATGGCTACACCTTC.

The chain has TRBV5-1 and TRBJ2-2; 7 bases line up with TRBD1. This CDR3 is 16 amino acids long. Germline CDR1 is SGHRS and CDR2 is YFSETQ. The ends lost 1 base at V and 1 base at J; junction bases unmatched: 4. Written as DNA, the CDR3 is TGCGCCAGCAGCTTGTCGGGACAGTTGAACACCGGGGAGCTGTTTTTT. It encodes CASSLSGQLNTGELFF.

The chain links TRBV29-1 to TRBJ2-7, with a possible D match to TRBD1 (6 bases). The CDR3 contains 13 residues. Germline V gene data show CDR1 as SQVTM and CDR2 as ANQGSEA. The V end was cut by 5 bases, the J end by 0 bases, with 11 bases between. The CDR3 is CSVSRGASYEQYF. The CDR3 DNA reads as TGCAGCGTTTCCAGGGGAGCCTCCTACGAGCAGTACTTC.

The rearrangement links TRBV5-1 to TRBJ1-1; 9 nucleotides line up with TRBD1. CDR1 SGHRS and CDR2 YFSETQ come from the germline V gene. The trim removed 0 bases at V and 6 bases at J, leaving 9 bases unmatched. CDR3 length equals 16 residues. CDR3 protein: CASSLERGTGLAEAFF. The CDR3 DNA reads as TGCGCCAGCAGCTTGGAGAGGGGGACAGGGTTGGCTGAAGCTTTCTTT.

The chain uses TRBV2 and TRBJ2-7; a weak D match, TRBD2 (5 bases). V was pared by 7 bases and J by 7 bases, with 14 bases between. Germline CDR1 reads SNHLY; CDR2 reads FYNNEI. The CDR3 is 12 residues long. This CDR3 is CASTSLRGEQYF. The CDR3 DNA follows: TGTGCCAGCACGAGCCTCAGAGGGGAGCAGTACTTC.

This clone was counted a single time. The chain uses TRBV27 and TRBJ2-4, with a tentative D call TRBD2 (6 bases). CDR3 length equals 15 residues. Looked up from germline, CDR1 is MNHEY and CDR2 is SMNVEV (reference sequence). Trimming took off 1 base at V and 3 bases at J, with 10 bases between the two ends. In nucleotides, the CDR3 is TGTGCCAGCAGTTTATGGCGGGGAGACAAAAACATTCAGTACTTC. Protein product: CASSLWRGDKNIQYF.

This clone was seen a handful of times. The chain employs TRBV7-3 and TRBJ2-1; 7 bases fit TRBD1. From germline, CDR1 is SGHTA and CDR2 FQGTGA. The CDR3 loop spans 14 amino acids. J lost 2 bases, V lost 6 bases, and 4 bases had no gene match. CDR3: CASSQGVTYNEQFF. The CDR3 DNA follows: TGTGCCAGCAGTCAGGGGGTAACCTACAATGAGCAGTTCTTC.

Notes on this clone: The sample contains more than one DNA sequence encoding this CDR3. V and J are TRBV9 and TRBJ2-3, with a tentative D call TRBD2 (6 bases). Germline lookup yields CDR1 SGDLS and CDR2 YYNGEE. This CDR3 has 15 amino acids. Trimming stripped 0 bases from V and 1 base from J, with 9 bases between. CDR3: CASSVGGGGTDTQYF. The CDR3, as DNA: TGTGCCAGCAGCGTAGGAGGCGGGGGCACAGATACGCAGTATTTT.

The chain couples TRBV9 to TRBJ2-7, with TRBD2 matching 8 bases. Trimming took 0 bases from V and 2 from J; bases not matched to a gene: 4. Germline V lookup: CDR1 SGDLS, CDR2 YYNGEE. The CDR3 is 15 amino acids. CDR3 nucleotide sequence: TGTGCCAGCAGCGTAGGTTTAGCGGGGCCCTACGAGCAGTACTTC. This codes for CASSVGLAGPYEQYF.